Shown below are 30 T cell receptor beta chains from a single sample sequenced in a study of T-cell reconstitution after alpha-beta-depleted transplantation in children. Unique molecular identifiers were incorporated into the prepared TCRbeta library. TCRdb itself ran the PCR reads through MiXCR, one entry per CDR3 protein. The table has fewer than 700,000 distinct CDR3 sequences, 20% to 25% seen once. The specimen was PBMCs, mostly from graft donor cells, collected 360 days after TCRalphabeta/CD19-depleted stem cell transplant. Receptor source: a boy younger than two who had a stem cell transplant for acute myeloid leukemia, so the T cells may come from the graft donor.

Ten or more counts support this clonotype. The V gene is TRBV12-3 or TRBV12-4, the J gene TRBJ1-2; TRBD1 matches 7 bases. The CDR3 spans 13 residues. The J segment lost 4 bases and the V segment lost 6 bases, leaving 5 bases of the junction unmatched. The CDR3 sequence is CASSRDSLYGYTF. CDR3 sequence (DNA): TGTGCCAGCAGCCGGGACAGTCTCTATGGCTACACCTTC.

The rearrangement uses TRBV7-2 and TRBJ1-2; D ambiguous. The V end was cut by 1 base, the J end by 7 bases, with 13 bases between. The germline V gene has CDR1 SGHTA and CDR2 FQGNSA. The CDR3 totals 14 residues. This CDR3 is CASSLVGATTGYTF. CDR3 coding DNA: TGTGCCAGCAGCTTAGTAGGTGCGACTACTGGCTACACCTTC.

This clonotype was observed a handful of times. The rearrangement links TRBV6-2 or TRBV6-3 to TRBJ2-1; the D gene is possibly TRBD1 (6 bases). V dropped 3 bases and J dropped 5 bases, with 23 bases sitting between them. Germline V gene data show CDR1 as MNHEY and CDR2 as SVGEGT. The CDR3 is 18 amino acids. The CDR3 sequence is CASSYSPLPRQEHNEQFF. The CDR3 region has the DNA TGTGCCAGCAGTTATTCGCCTCTGCCCCGACAGGAGCACAATGAGCAGTTCTTC.

This clonotype has ten or more counts. The chain is built from TRBV7-9 and TRBJ1-1; the D is unclear. The CDR3 loop spans 15 amino acids. Looked up from germline, CDR1 is SEHNR and CDR2 is FQNEAQ (reference sequence). Trimming cost V 1 base and J 1 base, with 10 bases left between them. In DNA, the CDR3 is TGTGCCAGCAGCTTAGAGAGGTCCAGGAACACTGAAGCTTTCTTT. Translation: CASSLERSRNTEAFF.

This clonotype was seen only a few times. This rearrangement joins TRBV4-3 to TRBJ2-7, with a possible D match to TRBD2 (6 bases). Germline V gene data show CDR1 as LGHNA and CDR2 as YSLEER. CDR3 size: 13 residues. Between the trimmed V and J ends, which lost 4 bases and 5 bases, there was a span of 12 bases. CDR3 bases: TGCGCCAGCAGCCTAATAGGGACTGACGAGCAGTACTTC. Translating gives CASSLIGTDEQYF.

The chain carries TRBV7-6 and TRBJ2-1; D assignment may be TRBD1 or TRBD2 (5 bases each). Germline lookup yields CDR1 SGHVS and CDR2 FNYEAQ. The CDR3 is made up of 13 amino acids. V was pared by 6 bases and J by 5 bases, with 11 bases between. This chain's CDR3 is CASSSGANNEQFF. For the CDR3, the DNA is TGTGCCAGCAGTTCCGGGGCTAACAATGAGCAGTTCTTC. Full variable domain (missing parts from reference TRBV7-6 and TRBJ2-1): GAGVSQSPRYKVTKRGQDVALRCDPISGHVSLYWYRQALGQGPEFLTYFNYEAQQDKSGLPNDRFSAERPEGSISTLTIQRTEQRDSAMYRCASSSGANNEQFFGPGTRLTVL.

The table lists this clonotype with many counts. The V and J genes are TRBV11-2 and TRBJ2-1, with D possibly TRBD2 on 7 matching bases. CDR3 length: 16 amino acids. Germline V gives CDR1 SGHAT, CDR2 FQNNGV. With 3 bases removed from V and 4 bases from J, the gap between germline ends came to 16 bases. CDR3 bases: TGTGCCAGCAGCTTTTTTGGGGGGGCCACTTACAATGAGCAGTTCTTC. The encoded protein is CASSFFGGATYNEQFF.

There are many counts of this clonotype. The chain recombines TRBV6-5 with TRBJ1-5, with 8 nucleotides matching TRBD1. V lost 0 bases, J lost 4 bases, and 2 bases stayed unmatched. CDR3 length equals 15 residues. The germline V gene encodes CDR1 MNHEY and CDR2 SVGAGI. This CDR3 reads CASSYSGDRNQPQHF. The CDR3, as DNA: TGTGCCAGCAGTTACTCGGGGGACAGGAATCAGCCCCAGCATTTT.

The CDR3 reads CASSLAWDEQFF. In nucleotides, the CDR3 is TGCGCCAGCAGCTTGGCATGGGATGAGCAGTTCTTC. The gene calls are TRBV5-1 and TRBJ2-1; unclear D gene. The germline V gene has CDR1 SGHRS and CDR2 YFSETQ. The CDR3 consists of 12 residues. V was pared by 0 bases and J by 8 bases, with 6 bases between.

This clonotype was detected ten times or more. The chain employs TRBV6-1 and TRBJ2-2; D is unresolved. Germline-derived CDR1 and CDR2 are MNHNS and SASEGT. The ends were cut back, 7 bases at V and 5 bases at J, with 11 bases in the middle. The CDR3 is 13 residues long. CDR3 in amino acids: CASIELGTGELFF. CDR3 DNA: TGTGCCAGCATCGAACTTGGGACCGGGGAGCTGTTTTTT.

This clonotype was seen more than once but under ten times. The chain uses TRBV6-5 and TRBJ1-2; a possible D gene is TRBD1 (6 bases). The germline V gene has CDR1 MNHEY and CDR2 SVGAGI. This CDR3 comprises 14 residues. V lost 2 bases and J lost 2, with 9 bases in between. The CDR3 region has the DNA TGTGCCAGCAGTTACGAGGGACACAACTATGGCTACACCTTC. Translation gives CASSYEGHNYGYTF.

This clonotype has a count of ten or more. The rearrangement uses TRBV5-1 and TRBJ2-6, with TRBD1 identical over 9 bases. Per germline, CDR1 SGHRS and CDR2 YFSETQ. This CDR3 region has 18 residues. With V trimmed by 5 bases and J by 0 bases, 9 bases remained unmatched. The CDR3 DNA sequence: TGCGCCAGCAGGGAGGGACAGGGCGCTGTCTCTGGGGCCAACGTCCTGACTTTC. It is translated as CASREGQGAVSGANVLTF. The variable domain in full, with the rest retrieved from reference TRBV5-1 and TRBJ2-6, is KAGVTQTPRYLIKTRGQQVTLSCSPISGHRSVSWYQQTPGQGLQFLFEYFSETQRNKGNFPGRFSGRQFSNSRSEMNVSTLELGDSALYLCASREGQGAVSGANVLTFGAGSRLTVL.

This chain uses TRBV28 with TRBJ2-3; 9 nucleotides align to TRBD2. Trimming cost V 3 bases and J 2 bases; bases outside gene matches: 6. This CDR3 comprises 16 residues. Germline CDR1 and CDR2: MDHEN and SYDVKM. The CDR3 loop is CASSFTRLAATDTQYF. CDR3 DNA: TGTGCCAGCAGTTTCACCCGACTAGCGGCCACAGATACGCAGTATTTT.

In its sample, this clonotype was seen many times. The V and J genes are TRBV12-3 or TRBV12-4 and TRBJ2-1; D is unresolved. The CDR3 contains 15 residues. Trimming pared 6 bases from V and 0 bases from J, leaving 12 bases between. The CDR3 spells CASRPPSNSYNEQFF. The CDR3 DNA follows: TGTGCCAGCAGGCCACCAAGTAACTCCTACAATGAGCAGTTCTTC.

The J gene is TRBJ1-1, the V gene TRBV7-9; no firm D call. CDR3 size: 14 residues. Looked up from germline, CDR1 is SEHNR and CDR2 is FQNEAQ (reference sequence). V lost 1 base and J 4 bases, leaving 10 bases between the germline ends. The CDR3 is CASSLVYSSTEAFF. Here the CDR3 DNA reads TGTGCCAGCAGCTTAGTTTACAGCTCCACTGAAGCTTTCTTT.

The rearrangement uses TRBV20-1 and TRBJ2-2; the D gene is possibly TRBD1 (6 bases). CDR3 length: 15 residues. V lost 3 bases, J lost 2 bases, and 13 bases lay in between. Germline loops: CDR1 DFQATT, CDR2 SNEGSKA (reference sequence). This CDR3 is CSARSGTLNTGELFF. The CDR3 nucleotides read TGCAGTGCTAGGTCGGGGACACTAAACACCGGGGAGCTGTTTTTT.

The chain carries TRBV11-2 and TRBJ2-7; D ambiguous. Trimming removed 1 base at V and 7 bases at J, with 5 bases between. From germline, CDR1 is SGHAT and CDR2 FQNNGV. This CDR3 comprises 11 residues. CDR3 protein: CASSLVEEQYV. The CDR3 bases are TGTGCCAGCAGCTTAGTTGAAGAGCAGTACGTC.

The table lists this clonotype with a few counts. This chain uses TRBV7-9 with TRBJ1-4, with D possibly being TRBD1 (6 bases). CDR3 length: 15 amino acids. Germline V gene sequence: CDR1 SEHNR, CDR2 FQNEAQ (reference sequence). With 1 base removed from V and 3 bases from J, the gap between germline ends came to 9 bases. The CDR3 DNA follows: TGTGCCAGCAGCTTAGGACAGGCATCTAATGAAAAACTGTTTTTT. Amino acid sequence: CASSLGQASNEKLFF.

This clonotype was detected a few times. This chain links TRBV20-1 with TRBJ2-5, with 8 bases matching TRBD2. V shed 1 base, J shed 2 bases, and the junction held 6 bases outside the gene matches. This CDR3 is built from 15 residues. Germline V gene sequence: CDR1 DFQATT, CDR2 SNEGSKA (reference sequence). The CDR3 DNA is TGCAGTGCTAGAGGGGAGCGGGGGAAACAAGAGACCCAGTACTTC. Its protein product is CSARGERGKQETQYF.

Many counts were recorded for this clonotype. This chain connects TRBV13 to TRBJ2-1, with D possibly TRBD1 on 5 matching bases. With 5 bases removed from V and 12 bases from J, the gap between germline ends came to 20 bases. Germline-derived CDR1 and CDR2 are PRHDT and FYEKMQ (reference sequence). This CDR3 region has 14 residues. The chain's CDR3 is CASSLDPGQMTQFF. The CDR3 bases are TGTGCCAGCAGCCTCGACCCCGGACAAATGACGCAGTTCTTC.

This chain connects TRBV6-5 to TRBJ2-3; TRBD2 aligns across 11 bases. Germline V gives CDR1 MNHEY, CDR2 SVGAGI. This CDR3 region has 16 residues. V shed 2 bases and J 6 bases; nucleotides not matched to a gene: 7. CDR3 amino acids: CASSYGGLAGLDTQYF. CDR3 bases: TGTGCCAGCAGTTACGGCGGACTAGCGGGTTTGGATACGCAGTATTTT.

The chain links TRBV6-1 to TRBJ1-4, with TRBD1 as a possible D gene (6 bases). The CDR3 length is 14 residues. The germline V gene has CDR1 MNHNS and CDR2 SASEGT. The ends were cut back, 8 bases at V and 7 bases at J, with 17 bases in the middle. This CDR3 reads CASGGGAPGEKLFF. In DNA form, the CDR3 reads TGTGCCAGCGGAGGGGGGGCGCCAGGTGAAAAACTGTTTTTT.

This chain connects TRBV28 to TRBJ2-7, with D hard to call. Germline V CDR1 and CDR2: MDHEN, SYDVKM. This CDR3 has 13 residues. Trimming stripped 3 bases from V and 3 bases from J, with 9 bases between. In DNA form, the CDR3 reads TGTGCCAGCAGTTTCCCCGTCGGCTACGAGCAGTACTTC. It codes for CASSFPVGYEQYF.

The V call is TRBV6-5, the J call TRBJ2-3, with D unclear. The CDR3 consists of 14 residues. The V gene's germline CDR1 is MNHEY and CDR2 SVGAGI. Trimming removed 4 bases from V and 2 bases from J, with 10 bases in between. The CDR3 nucleotides read TGTGCCAGCAGTTCCCTAACAGCCACAGATACGCAGTATTTT. It translates to CASSSLTATDTQYF.

The CDR3 DNA reads TGTGCCAGCAATGCCCCCGTTCTCAATGAGCAGTTCTTC. Its translation: CASNAPVLNEQFF. The genes are TRBV7-2 and TRBJ2-1; D is unresolved. The V and J ends lost 7 bases and 6 bases respectively, with 13 bases between them. The CDR3 totals 13 residues. Germline V gene lookup returns CDR1 SGHTA and CDR2 FQGNSA.

This clonotype was seen many times. The chain combines TRBV7-3 with TRBJ1-1; tentatively, D is TRBD1 (5 bases). V lost 0 bases, J lost 7 bases, and 9 bases lay in between. CDR1 and CDR2 from the germline V gene are SGHTA and FQGTGA. This CDR3 is 13 amino acids long. The CDR3 DNA sequence: TGTGCCAGCAGCTTAACGGGGGGGATTGAAGCTTTCTTT. Its protein is CASSLTGGIEAFF.

The sample holds many counts of this clonotype. The CDR3 loop reads CASSEARGSALHF. The CDR3 region has the DNA TGTGCCAGCAGTGAAGCAAGGGGGTCGGCCCTCCACTTT. The chain recombines TRBV2 with TRBJ1-6; D perhaps matches TRBD1 (6 bases). V lost 0 bases to trimming and J lost 14 bases, with 11 bases between them. Germline CDR1 reads SNHLY; CDR2 reads FYNNEI. This CDR3 has 13 amino acids.

This chain joins TRBV24-1 and TRBJ2-1; no clear D gene. CDR3 length equals 14 residues. Per the germline V gene, CDR1 is KGHDR and CDR2 is SFDVKD. Trimming took 3 bases from V and 1 from J, leaving 6 bases between them. The CDR3 DNA is TGTGCCACCAGTGATAGGTTTTCCTACAATGAGCAGTTCTTC. It translates to CATSDRFSYNEQFF.

The chain uses TRBV15 and TRBJ2-2; a possible D gene is TRBD2 (6 bases). The V end was cut by 2 bases, the J end by 5 bases, with 18 bases between. There are 17 residues in the CDR3. Germline CDR1 and CDR2: LNHNV and YYDKDF (reference sequence). The CDR3 sequence: CATSRPRGWGETGELFF. CDR3 nucleotides: TGTGCCACCAGCAGACCCCGAGGTTGGGGGGAGACCGGGGAGCTGTTTTTT.

This clonotype was counted a few times. The V gene is TRBV3-1, the J gene TRBJ1-5, with D possibly matching TRBD1 (5 bases). This CDR3 spans 12 amino acids. Germline values: CDR1 LGHDT, CDR2 YNNKEL (reference sequence). V shed 3 bases and J shed 6 bases, with 6 bases lying between them. As DNA, the CDR3 is TGTGCCAGCAGCCAGCAGGGTCAGCCCCAGCATTTT. It specifies CASSQQGQPQHF.